This TCR delta chain was obtained from a study of γδ T cells in repeated Plasmodium falciparum infection (dated by TCRdb to the early 2020s). Regarding the research as a whole: Malian children exposed to intense seasonal malaria transmission were enrolled in the natural-infection arm and compared with Australian children matched for age and gender. The study looked at how repeated Plasmodium falciparum infection shapes the human gammadelta T cell repertoire, using both natural infection in Mali and controlled human malaria infection. Samples from controlled-infection subjects were taken at baseline, right before selected infections, and 21 days after each infection. Four controlled human malaria infections were administered to about 5 malaria-naive U.S. adults over around 640 days by bites from P. falciparum NF54-infected Anopheles stephensi mosquitoes. Malian gammadelta TCR repertoires were analysed cross-sectionally in periods with no transmission and longitudinally across episodes of acute febrile malaria.

General conclusions and limits of the study: Vgamma9/Vdelta2+ TCR repertoires showed a highly stable polyclonal repertoire over time and infection, with many inter-individual overlapping TCRgamma sequences. In Vdelta2-negative gammadelta TCR repertoires, which were largely Vdelta1+, repeated controlled infections appeared to drive waves of new clonotype selection. Analysis of inter-individual variability in gammadelta T cell responses was limited by the small size of the controlled-infection cohort. Compared with Australian children, Malian children appeared to have Vdelta2-negative gammadelta TCR repertoires that were more clonally expanded, less diverse and less shared. Generalizability was limited because the Malian cohort was drawn from a small rural village of predominantly one ethnic group.

In its sample, this clone comes out as medium-sized (0.01 to 0.1%). No antigen is known for it. No much larger clone is present one base from it, and per-base qualities are unavailable. Reading the germline V gene gives CDR1 TSWWSYY and CDR2 QGS. Trimming leaves V shorter by 4 bases and J shorter by 0 bases, with the junction holding 15 bases beyond the gene matches. CDR3 length: 20 amino acids, cysteine to phenylalanine. The kept DNA is CDR3 alone, 60 bases in frame from the first base. The library was generated by multiplex PCR. This sample was sequenced with an Illumina MiSeq. Every sorted gammadelta T cell sample had both its TCR gamma (TRG) and TCR delta (TRD) chains sequenced. Per the source publication's procedure: The repertoire analyses drew on clonotype tree plots, the accumulated frequency of the top 20 clonotypes, and diversity index (DI) and D75 metrics. Clone calls in TCRdb were regenerated from the public reads with CATT, after which identical DNA sequences shared one row. These V and J calls derive from TCRdb rather than the authors' analysis. Within this sample are tens of thousands of delta-chain clones, with less than 2% of them counted one time only. Jointly, the top ten make up approximately 8.6% of the sample.

For bulk TCR repertoire analysis, Vgamma9/Vdelta2+ and Vdelta2-negative gammadelta T cell populations were isolated by flow sorting from peripheral blood mononuclear cells. The chain is made from TRDV1 and TRDJ1; 12 bases in the junction line up with TRDD3. The receptor's source is a pool of human donors (malaria-infected and uninfected, not separated). The sequenced material came from gamma-delta T cells from blood. The nucleotide sequence reads as follows: TGTGCTCTTGGGGGGTCCACTATACTGGGGGATACACAGTACACCGATAAACTCATCTTT. The resulting protein is CALGGSTILGDTQYTDKLIF.